A selection of T cell receptor beta chains follows, all from one sample in a study of OX40 agonist ivuxolimab in advanced cancers. Some clones are missing from TCRdb's copy, which holds only in-frame ones; the method was immunoSEQ multiplex PCR. Of tens of thousands of clones listed, less than 90% are singletons. Sequencing was performed on CD4+ or CD8+ T cells sorted from blood, taken in a trial of the OX40 agonist ivuxolimab. Receptors originate from an adult with an advanced solid tumor such as melanoma, head and neck, liver or kidney cancer. Each CDR3 is given with its conserved first and last residue. D genes are given only for firm matches. For some rows the clone size is stated as once, few or many, or as a class when expanded; others skip it.

abundance: NA; d_gene: NA; j_gene: TRBJ1-2; v_gene: TRBV7-2; CDR3aa: CASSLLGGAGYTF; CDR3nt: TGTGCCAGCAGCCTCTTGGGGGGGGCGGGCTACACCTTC
abundance: NA; d_gene: NA; j_gene: TRBJ2-7; v_gene: TRBV7-6; CDR3aa: CASSLEGVSYEQYF; CDR3nt: TGTGCCAGCAGCCTAGAGGGGGTCTCCTACGAGCAGTACTTC
abundance: NA; d_gene: TRBD1; j_gene: TRBJ1-5; v_gene: TRBV15; CDR3aa: CATSSDRGHQPQHF; CDR3nt: TGTGCCACCAGCAGCGACAGGGGGCACCAGCCCCAGCATTTT
abundance: NA; d_gene: NA; j_gene: TRBJ2-3; v_gene: TRBV7-6; CDR3aa: CASSPGITQADTQYF; CDR3nt: TGTGCCAGCAGCCCGGGTATTACCCAGGCAGATACGCAGTATTTT
abundance: NA; d_gene: NA; j_gene: TRBJ2-5; v_gene: TRBV19; CDR3aa: CASSMGPSPLMGIETQYF; CDR3nt: TGTGCCAGTAGTATGGGGCCCTCCCCCCTCATGGGGATAGAGACCCAGTACTTC
abundance: NA; d_gene: NA; j_gene: TRBJ1-1; v_gene: TRBV27; CDR3aa: CASSLSWPGGNTEAFF; CDR3nt: TGTGCCAGCAGTTTATCGTGGCCGGGGGGAAACACTGAAGCTTTCTTT
abundance: few; d_gene: TRBD1; j_gene: TRBJ2-1; v_gene: TRBV4-3; CDR3aa: CASSLAGGIYNEQFF; CDR3nt: TGCGCCAGCAGCCTAGCAGGGGGCATCTACAATGAGCAGTTCTTC
abundance: NA; d_gene: NA; j_gene: TRBJ1-5; v_gene: TRBV7-9; CDR3aa: CASSDGGSNQPQHF; CDR3nt: TGTGCCAGCAGCGACGGGGGGAGCAATCAGCCCCAGCATTTT
abundance: NA; d_gene: NA; j_gene: TRBJ2-2; v_gene: TRBV2; CDR3aa: CASRHPGTGELFF; CDR3nt: TGTGCCAGCAGACACCCGGGGACCGGGGAGCTGTTTTTT
abundance: NA; d_gene: NA; j_gene: TRBJ1-1; v_gene: TRBV9; CDR3aa: CASSEGGPEAFF; CDR3nt: TGTGCCAGCAGCGAGGGTGGCCCTGAAGCTTTCTTT
abundance: NA; d_gene: NA; j_gene: TRBJ2-5; v_gene: TRBV28; CDR3aa: CASKTGLQETQYF; CDR3nt: TGTGCCAGCAAAACAGGACTCCAAGAGACCCAGTACTTC
abundance: NA; d_gene: NA; j_gene: TRBJ1-2; v_gene: TRBV25-1; CDR3aa: CASSDPRGYTF; CDR3nt: TGTGCCAGCAGTGACCCCAGGGGCTACACCTTC
abundance: NA; d_gene: NA; j_gene: TRBJ1-2; v_gene: TRBV4-1; CDR3aa: CASSQEFRVGAMWGYTF; CDR3nt: TGCGCCAGCAGCCAAGAGTTTAGGGTAGGGGCTATGTGGGGCTACACCTTC
abundance: NA; d_gene: TRBD2; j_gene: TRBJ2-1; v_gene: TRBV7-3; CDR3aa: CASSPGLAGEEQFF; CDR3nt: TGTGCCAGCAGCCCGGGACTAGCGGGGGAGGAGCAGTTCTTC
abundance: NA; d_gene: NA; j_gene: TRBJ2-7; v_gene: TRBV5-6; CDR3aa: CASSLTGSSYEQYF; CDR3nt: TGTGCCAGCAGCTTGACAGGCAGCTCCTACGAGCAGTACTTC
abundance: NA; d_gene: TRBD1; j_gene: TRBJ2-7; v_gene: TRBV7-9; CDR3aa: CASSLEGAATEQYF; CDR3nt: TGTGCCAGCAGCTTAGAGGGGGCTGCAACGGAGCAGTACTTC
abundance: NA; d_gene: TRBD2; j_gene: TRBJ2-1; v_gene: TRBV5-6; CDR3aa: CASSPRAGGPPSSYNEQFF; CDR3nt: TGTGCCAGCAGCCCCCGAGCGGGAGGGCCTCCCAGCTCCTACAATGAGCAGTTCTTC
abundance: NA; d_gene: NA; j_gene: TRBJ1-5; v_gene: TRBV19; CDR3aa: CASSLPGPQHF; CDR3nt: TGTGCCAGTAGTCTCCCCGGGCCCCAGCATTTT
abundance: once; d_gene: NA; j_gene: TRBJ2-1; v_gene: TRBV4-1; CDR3aa: CATGAYNEQFF; CDR3nt: TGCGCCACCGGCGCATACAATGAGCAGTTCTTC
abundance: NA; d_gene: NA; j_gene: TRBJ2-2; v_gene: TRBV11-3; CDR3aa: CASSPRGPGNTGELFF; CDR3nt: TGTGCCAGCAGCCCCCGTGGCCCGGGGAACACCGGGGAGCTGTTTTTT
abundance: NA; d_gene: TRBD2; j_gene: TRBJ2-5; v_gene: TRBV5-6; CDR3aa: CASSSVGLAGDLYF; CDR3nt: TGTGCCAGCAGCTCTGTAGGGCTAGCGGGAGACCTATACTTC
abundance: NA; d_gene: TRBD2; j_gene: TRBJ2-1; v_gene: TRBV19; CDR3aa: CASSMGLSNNEQFF; CDR3nt: TGTGCCAGTAGTATGGGACTATCCAACAATGAGCAGTTCTTC
abundance: NA; d_gene: NA; j_gene: TRBJ2-7; v_gene: TRBV7-9; CDR3aa: CASSETVYEQYF; CDR3nt: TGTGCCAGCAGCGAAACAGTCTACGAGCAGTACTTC
abundance: NA; d_gene: TRBD2; j_gene: TRBJ2-1; v_gene: TRBV28; CDR3aa: CASSAPSSGTSLNEQFF; CDR3nt: TGTGCCAGCAGTGCCCCCTCTAGCGGGACGAGTCTCAATGAGCAGTTCTTC
abundance: NA; d_gene: TRBD2; j_gene: TRBJ2-5; v_gene: TRBV11-2; CDR3aa: CATMGGTLYQETQYF; CDR3nt: TGTGCCACCATGGGGGGGACTTTGTACCAAGAGACCCAGTACTTC
abundance: NA; d_gene: NA; j_gene: TRBJ1-1; v_gene: TRBV25-1; CDR3aa: CASSNPGRGNTEAFF; CDR3nt: TGTGCCAGCAGCAATCCGGGACGGGGAAACACTGAAGCTTTCTTT
abundance: NA; d_gene: NA; j_gene: TRBJ2-7; v_gene: TRBV13; CDR3aa: CASSPDRVGNEQYF; CDR3nt: TGTGCCAGCAGCCCAGACCGGGTAGGGAACGAGCAGTACTTC
abundance: NA; d_gene: TRBD1; j_gene: TRBJ2-5; v_gene: TRBV5-4; CDR3aa: CASSLADRGQTQYF; CDR3nt: TGTGCCAGCAGCTTGGCCGACAGGGGCCAGACCCAGTACTTC
abundance: NA; d_gene: NA; j_gene: TRBJ2-5; v_gene: TRBV6-6; CDR3aa: CASSLVGGGAQETQYF; CDR3nt: TGTGCCAGCAGCCTCGTTGGGGGCGGCGCCCAAGAGACCCAGTACTTC
abundance: NA; d_gene: NA; j_gene: TRBJ1-5; v_gene: TRBV6-1; CDR3aa: CASSEIDSLNQPQHF; CDR3nt: TGTGCCAGCAGTGAAATCGACAGCCTCAATCAGCCCCAGCATTTT
abundance: NA; d_gene: TRBD2; j_gene: TRBJ2-1; v_gene: TRBV19; CDR3aa: CASRATSGGNNEQFF; CDR3nt: TGTGCCAGTAGGGCGACTAGCGGGGGAAACAATGAGCAGTTCTTC
abundance: NA; d_gene: NA; j_gene: TRBJ1-5; v_gene: TRBV4-3; CDR3aa: CASSQDQGRNQPQHF; CDR3nt: TGCGCCAGCAGCCAAGATCAGGGTCGCAATCAGCCCCAGCATTTT
abundance: NA; d_gene: NA; j_gene: TRBJ1-2; v_gene: TRBV7-2; CDR3aa: CASSLGVMEVYGYTF; CDR3nt: TGTGCCAGCAGCTTAGGGGTCATGGAGGTCTATGGCTACACCTTC
abundance: NA; d_gene: NA; j_gene: TRBJ2-2; v_gene: TRBV4-1; CDR3aa: CASSPLGGSTTGELFF; CDR3nt: TGCGCCAGCAGCCCCCTCGGGGGCAGCACCACCGGGGAGCTGTTTTTT
abundance: NA; d_gene: TRBD2; j_gene: TRBJ2-3; v_gene: TRBV7-2; CDR3aa: CASSLALAGEDTQYF; CDR3nt: TGTGCCAGCAGCTTAGCTCTAGCGGGAGAAGATACGCAGTATTTT
abundance: few; d_gene: NA; j_gene: TRBJ1-1; v_gene: TRBV27; CDR3aa: CASSNRGFNTEAFF; CDR3nt: TGTGCCAGCAGTAATAGGGGGTTCAACACTGAAGCTTTCTTT
abundance: NA; d_gene: NA; j_gene: TRBJ2-3; v_gene: TRBV27; CDR3aa: CASSQGLADTQYF; CDR3nt: TGTGCCAGCAGCCAAGGACTGGCAGATACGCAGTATTTT
abundance: few; d_gene: TRBD1; j_gene: TRBJ2-7; v_gene: TRBV30; CDR3aa: CAWSVGQGYEQYF; CDR3nt: TGTGCCTGGAGTGTGGGACAGGGCTACGAGCAGTACTTC
abundance: few; d_gene: NA; j_gene: TRBJ2-2; v_gene: TRBV9; CDR3aa: CASSVPEARGGGTGELFF; CDR3nt: TGTGCCAGCAGCGTACCTGAGGCCAGGGGTGGAGGCACCGGGGAGCTGTTTTTT
abundance: NA; d_gene: NA; j_gene: TRBJ2-7; v_gene: TRBV4-3; CDR3aa: CASSQDRANYEQYF; CDR3nt: TGCGCCAGCAGCCAAGACAGGGCCAACTACGAGCAGTACTTC
abundance: NA; d_gene: TRBD1; j_gene: TRBJ2-1; v_gene: TRBV7-9; CDR3aa: CASSGRPGQPYNEQFF; CDR3nt: TGTGCCAGCAGCGGCCGTCCGGGACAGCCCTACAATGAGCAGTTCTTC
abundance: NA; d_gene: TRBD2; j_gene: TRBJ2-5; v_gene: TRBV14; CDR3aa: CASSPAGTSGGETQYF; CDR3nt: TGTGCCAGCAGCCCCGCCGGGACTAGCGGGGGAGAGACCCAGTACTTC
abundance: NA; d_gene: TRBD1; j_gene: TRBJ1-1; v_gene: TRBV19; CDR3aa: CASSIVVTRDSMNTEAFF; CDR3nt: TGTGCCAGTAGTATAGTGGTTACCCGGGACAGCATGAACACTGAAGCTTTCTTT
abundance: NA; d_gene: NA; j_gene: TRBJ1-5; v_gene: TRBV13; CDR3aa: CASSLGSLPNQPQHF; CDR3nt: TGTGCCAGCAGCTTAGGGTCTCTTCCTAATCAGCCCCAGCATTTT
abundance: NA; d_gene: NA; j_gene: TRBJ2-7; v_gene: TRBV19; CDR3aa: CASSLLGTDEQYF; CDR3nt: TGTGCCAGTAGCCTCTTGGGGACGGACGAGCAGTACTTC
abundance: NA; d_gene: NA; j_gene: TRBJ2-7; v_gene: TRBV7-9; CDR3aa: CASSLHQREQYF; CDR3nt: TGTGCCAGCAGCTTACATCAGCGCGAGCAGTACTTC
abundance: NA; d_gene: TRBD1; j_gene: TRBJ1-2; v_gene: TRBV4-3; CDR3aa: CASSQLTGNYGYTF; CDR3nt: TGCGCCAGCAGCCAACTGACAGGGAACTATGGCTACACCTTC
abundance: once; d_gene: TRBD1; j_gene: TRBJ1-5; v_gene: TRBV6-1; CDR3aa: CATGSQGAEQPQHF; CDR3nt: TGTGCCACGGGTTCCCAGGGGGCAGAGCAGCCCCAGCATTTT
abundance: NA; d_gene: NA; j_gene: TRBJ1-1; v_gene: TRBV25-1; CDR3aa: CASSVWGEAFF; CDR3nt: TGTGCCAGCAGTGTATGGGGGGAAGCTTTCTTT
abundance: once; d_gene: NA; j_gene: TRBJ1-1; v_gene: TRBV27; CDR3aa: CASNSLVGPEAFF; CDR3nt: TGTGCCAGCAATTCCCTCGTGGGTCCTGAAGCTTTCTTT
abundance: once; d_gene: NA; j_gene: TRBJ2-7; v_gene: TRBV7-2; CDR3aa: CASSPGAGGVYEQYF; CDR3nt: TGTGCCAGCAGCCCGGGCGCAGGGGGGGTCTACGAGCAGTACTTC